This T cell receptor (beta chain) was profiled in a study of T cell responses to AZD1222 COVID-19 vaccine. Study-wide findings and caveats: Receipt of two AZD1222 doses was followed by a rise in Spike-specific TCR breadth and depth.

It was second doses at about 4 or about 12 weeks that were pooled. The CDR3 has 14 amino acids. The J segment lost 5 bases and the V segment lost 5 bases, leaving 6 bases of the junction unmatched. Germline loops: CDR1 SGHVS, CDR2 FQNEAQ. Here immunoSEQ multiplex PCR was the method, and the copy in TCRdb shows in-frame clones only, minus some. The repertoire consists of fewer than 110,000 clones, with 70% to 90% occurring once and the leading ten covering 4.5% to 6%. With regard to this clone: Its antigen is not identified.

The sequence was obtained from an adult who received the AZD1222 COVID-19 vaccine. The material was peripheral blood, obtained 28 days after the second AZD1222 dose. V and J are TRBV7-8 and TRBJ1-3, with 7 bases that match TRBD1. CDR3 sequence reads: CASSPQGGRNTIYF. Written as DNA, the CDR3 is TGTGCCAGCAGCCCCCAAGGGGGCCGAAACACCATATATTTT.